The 15 T cell receptor beta chains below were found in one sample sequenced in a study of CD8+ T cells in alopecia areata. Reverse transcribed after extraction, RNA yielded cDNA as the sequencing template. The table came from immunoSEQ multiplex PCR; TCRdb's copy has only in-frame clones and leaves some out. The sample records about 130,000 clones, approximately 53% being singletons. Sequencing was performed on CD4+ T cells sorted from blood, taken at week 0. The receptors originated from a human donor with alopecia areata.

The CDR3 region has the DNA TGTGCCAGCAGCCGGACAGGGCGGTATGGCTACACCTTC. Encoded protein: CASSRTGRYGYTF. The J gene is TRBJ1-2, the V gene TRBV2; 8 nucleotides agree with TRBD1. The CDR3 totals 13 residues. CDR1 and CDR2 from the germline V gene are SNHLY and FYNNEI. V was clipped by 6 bases and J by 5 bases; unmatched bases: 5.

V usage is TRBV7-9 and J usage is TRBJ1-1; possible D gene TRBD1, 5 bases. Trimming cost V 1 base and J 4 bases, with 10 bases left between them. The CDR3 contains 14 residues. Germline loops: CDR1 SEHNR, CDR2 FQNEAQ (reference sequence). In nucleotides, the CDR3 is TGTGCCAGCAGCTTAGGAGGGGAGAGCACTGAAGCTTTCTTT. It codes for CASSLGGESTEAFF.

The gene calls are TRBV6-6 and TRBJ2-7; D is uncertain. Trimming removed 0 bases from V and 4 bases from J, with 7 bases in between. The CDR3 runs to 13 residues. Germline assignment: CDR1 MNHNY and CDR2 SVGAGI (reference sequence). CDR3 DNA: TGTGCCAGCAGTTACTCGTGGGGTTACGAGCAGTACTTC. This encodes CASSYSWGYEQYF.

This clone showed up just once. J is TRBJ2-3 and V is TRBV25-1, with D perhaps matching TRBD1 (6 bases). This CDR3 spans 15 amino acids. V dropped 2 bases and J dropped 4 bases, with 13 bases sitting between them. CDR1 MGHDK and CDR2 SYGVNS come from the germline V gene. CDR3 protein: CASSEGGRVPDTQYF. CDR3 sequence (DNA): TGTGCCAGCAGTGAAGGGGGCAGGGTCCCAGATACGCAGTATTTT.

This sequence joins TRBV28 and TRBJ2-1, with no clear D. Germline loops: CDR1 MDHEN, CDR2 SYDVKM. V dropped 5 bases and J dropped 4 bases, with 18 bases sitting between them. The CDR3 contains 16 residues. CDR3 loop: CASSIGRVLGYNEQFF. The CDR3 coding sequence is TGTGCCAGCAGTATTGGTCGGGTTCTTGGATACAATGAGCAGTTCTTC.

CDR3 bases: TGTGCCAGCAGCCGGACAGACATGAACACTGAAGCTTTCTTT. Translated, it gives CASSRTDMNTEAFF. The rearrangement joins TRBV6-5 to TRBJ1-1; possibly TRBD1 for D (6 bases). The germline V gene encodes CDR1 MNHEY and CDR2 SVGAGI. This CDR3 has 14 amino acids. The V end lost 6 bases, the J end lost 0 bases, and 11 bases lay between the germline ends.

A single count supports this clone. This sequence joins TRBV30 and TRBJ1-3; D uncertain. The V and J ends lost 0 bases and 0 bases respectively, with 18 bases between them. Germline loops: CDR1 GTSNPN, CDR2 SVGIG (reference sequence). This CDR3 has 18 amino acids. The CDR3 DNA is TGTGCCTGGAGTGTACCATTTTCAGGCCGCAGCTCTGGAAACACCATATATTTT. Amino acids: CAWSVPFSGRSSGNTIYF.

The J gene is TRBJ2-6, the V gene TRBV7-3, with D possibly matching TRBD1 (5 bases). Germline lookup yields CDR1 SGHTA and CDR2 FQGTGA. The CDR3 length is 16 residues. V lost 4 bases to trimming and J lost 2 bases, with 12 bases between them. In nucleotides, the CDR3 is TGTGCCAGCAGCTCCCAGGGTGACCCTGGGGCCAACGTCCTGACTTTC. It is translated as CASSSQGDPGANVLTF.

There are a few counts of this clone. The chain couples TRBV2 to TRBJ2-3, with D tentatively TRBD1 (7 bases). Trimming stripped 5 bases from V and 0 bases from J, with 12 bases between. Per the germline V gene, CDR1 is SNHLY and CDR2 is FYNNEI. The CDR3 has 15 amino acids. The DNA for the CDR3 is TGTGCCAGCAGTCGGGGGACAGCTAGCACAGATACGCAGTATTTT. This sequence encodes CASSRGTASTDTQYF.

The chain uses TRBV7-3 and TRBJ2-3; D is possibly TRBD1 or TRBD2 (5 bases each). From germline, CDR1 is SGHTA and CDR2 FQGTGA. The CDR3 loop spans 16 amino acids. With 0 bases removed from V and 4 bases from J, the gap between germline ends came to 14 bases. Written as DNA, the CDR3 is TGTGCCAGCAGCTTAACGGCAGGGACGAGACCAGATACGCAGTATTTT. This encodes CASSLTAGTRPDTQYF.

Remarks on this clone: Within the sample, other DNA sequences also encode this same CDR3. V usage is TRBV11-2 and J usage is TRBJ1-5; no firm D call. Germline V lookup: CDR1 SGHAT, CDR2 FQNNGV. This CDR3 spans 13 amino acids. The V end was cut by 2 bases, the J end by 4 bases, with 6 bases between. Here the CDR3 reads CASSLSRNQPQHF. The CDR3 bases are TGTGCCAGCAGCTTAAGCAGGAATCAGCCCCAGCATTTT.

J is TRBJ2-5 and V is TRBV10-3; D not resolved. The CDR3 contains 12 residues. CDR1 and CDR2 from the germline V gene are ENHRY and SYGVKD. The ends were cut back, 0 bases at V and 5 bases at J, with 4 bases in the middle. The CDR3 DNA reads as TGTGCCATCAGTGAGTCCGAGGAGACCCAGTACTTC. Translated: CAISESEETQYF.

The table lists this clone with a few counts. The genes are TRBV2 and TRBJ1-5, with D unclear. CDR3 length: 13 amino acids. The V gene's germline CDR1 is SNHLY and CDR2 FYNNEI. V lost 10 bases to trimming and J lost 3 bases, with 13 bases between them. The CDR3 coding sequence is TGTGCCACCTCGCCAACTCTCAATCAGCCCCAGCATTTT. It is translated as CATSPTLNQPQHF.

This clone has just a few counts. The chain employs TRBV6-5 and TRBJ2-1; D gene uncertain. V was trimmed by 0 bases and J by 0 bases, leaving 9 bases between them. In germline, CDR1 is MNHEY, CDR2 SVGAGI. This CDR3 has 16 amino acids. CDR3 residues: CASSYSIQSSYNEQFF. The CDR3 bases are TGTGCCAGCAGTTACTCGATCCAGAGCTCCTACAATGAGCAGTTCTTC.

J is TRBJ2-7 and V is TRBV23-1; D might be TRBD1 (6 bases). TRBV23-1 is an ORF, with its function uncertain. The ends were cut back, 3 bases at V and 3 bases at J, with 21 bases in the middle. The CDR3 is 17 amino acids. The CDR3 protein is CASSHFKTDSYLYEQYF. The CDR3 nucleotides are TGCGCCAGCAGTCACTTCAAGACGGACAGTTACCTCTACGAGCAGTACTTC.